Presented here are 31 T cell receptor beta chains from one specimen sequenced in a study of blood T cell repertoires in COVID-19. Using immunoSEQ multiplex PCR, the repertoire was profiled, and TCRdb retains in-frame clones only, with some absent. The data contain 200,000 to 250,000 clones, around 80% of them singletons. The sample comprised peripheral blood. The receptors stem from a woman between 65 and 79 years old with acute or convalescent COVID-19.

This chain uses TRBV3-1 (or the pseudogene TRBV3-2) with TRBJ1-1; D ambiguous. The CDR3 length is 13 residues. Germline values: CDR1 LGHDT, CDR2 YNNKEL (reference sequence). The ends were cut back, 4 bases at V and 1 base at J, with 7 bases in the middle. Here the CDR3 DNA reads TGTGCCAGCAGCCCACAAACGAACACTGAAGCTTTCTTT. Translation gives CASSPQTNTEAFF.

The table lists this clone with a few counts. The chain joins TRBV7-6 to TRBJ2-1; TRBD2 might be the D (6 bases). V was trimmed by 3 bases and J by 4 bases, leaving 13 bases between them. Looked up from germline, CDR1 is SGHVS and CDR2 is FNYEAQ. The CDR3 has 15 amino acids. CDR3 sequence (DNA): TGTGCCAGCAGCTTGACGGGCGGAGGGTACAATGAGCAGTTCTTC. As protein: CASSLTGGGYNEQFF.

This chain connects TRBV5-4 to TRBJ2-1; 7 nucleotides match TRBD2. Germline values: CDR1 SGHNT, CDR2 YYREEE (reference sequence). CDR3 size: 16 residues. Unmatched junction bases numbered 14, after V lost 4 bases and J lost 7 bases. CDR3 protein: CASSPPPAGYENEQFF. CDR3 coding DNA: TGTGCCAGCAGCCCACCTCCAGCGGGATATGAGAATGAGCAGTTCTTC.

V usage is TRBV4-2 and J usage is TRBJ2-3; 13 bases are shared with TRBD2. The V and J ends lost 1 base and 3 bases, in that order; junction bases with no gene match: 1. There are 16 residues in the CDR3. The germline gives CDR1 LGHNA, CDR2 YNFKEQ. The DNA for the CDR3 is TGTGCCAGCAGCCAAGGGACTAGCGGGAGAACAGATACGCAGTATTTT. Amino acid sequence: CASSQGTSGRTDTQYF.

This clone was observed once. This chain uses TRBV5-1 with TRBJ1-2; 11 bases map to TRBD1. The trim removed 4 bases at V and 2 bases at J, leaving 1 base unmatched. This CDR3 contains 14 residues. CDR1 and CDR2 from the germline V gene are SGHRS and YFSETQ. CDR3 in amino acids: CASSRTGGNYGYTF. The DNA of the CDR3 is TGCGCCAGCAGCAGGACAGGGGGCAACTATGGCTACACCTTC.

The chain joins TRBV12-3 or TRBV12-4 to TRBJ2-4; no reliable D call. The length of the CDR3 is 12 residues. V lost 3 bases and J lost 5, with 5 bases in between. The CDR3 protein is CASSFWQNIQYF. CDR3 bases: TGTGCCAGCAGTTTTTGGCAAAACATTCAGTACTTC.

The rearrangement uses TRBV9 and TRBJ2-3; 12 bases match TRBD2. There are 16 residues in the CDR3. Germline V gene sequence: CDR1 SGDLS, CDR2 YYNGEE. J lost 4 bases, V lost 2 bases, and 5 bases had no gene match. The CDR3 DNA is TGTGCCAGCAGCGTGAGCTCTAGCGGGAGGGCAGATACGCAGTATTTT. Residues: CASSVSSSGRADTQYF. Combining the CDR3 with reference TRBV9 and TRBJ2-3 gives the whole variable domain DSGVTQTPKHLITATGQRVTLRCSPRSGDLSVYWYQQSLDQGLQFLIQYYNGEERAKGNILERFSAQQFPDLHSELNLSSLELGDSALYFCASSVSSSGRADTQYFGPGTRLTVL.

For this clone: One end of the junction varies from germline; a read error may be responsible. This chain connects TRBV30 to TRBJ1-4, with 7 bases identical to TRBD1. Germline V gives CDR1 GTSNPN, CDR2 SVGIG (reference sequence). The CDR3 has 13 residues. The chain's CDR3 is CAGRGRTNEKLFF. In DNA, the CDR3 is TGTGCCGGGAGGGGGCGGACTAATGAAAAACTGTTTTTT.

The genes are TRBV10-3 and TRBJ2-5; a possible D gene is TRBD1 (7 bases). The V and J ends lost 4 bases and 5 bases respectively, with 14 bases between them. This CDR3 contains 14 residues. CDR1 and CDR2 (germline): ENHRY, SYGVKD. CDR3 amino acids: CAISAGGGLETQYF. In DNA, the CDR3 is TGTGCCATCAGTGCTGGAGGGGGCCTCGAGACCCAGTACTTC.

The gene calls are TRBV13 and TRBJ2-1, with TRBD1 matching 7 bases. V shed 5 bases and J 4 bases; nucleotides not matched to a gene: 8. This CDR3 comprises 15 residues. Germline V CDR1 and CDR2: PRHDT, FYEKMQ (reference sequence). CDR3: CASSIAGTAYNEQFF. Written as DNA, the CDR3 is TGTGCCAGCAGCATTGCCGGGACAGCATACAATGAGCAGTTCTTC.

CDR3 sequence reads: CASSFLAGGSYEQYF. The DNA of the CDR3 is TGTGCCAGCAGCTTCTTAGCGGGAGGCTCCTACGAGCAGTACTTC. The genes are TRBV7-2 and TRBJ2-7; 10 bases line up with TRBD2. The CDR3 consists of 15 residues. Germline V gene data show CDR1 as SGHTA and CDR2 as FQGNSA. Unmatched junction bases numbered 2, after V lost 3 bases and J lost 0 bases.

This clone was counted between two and nine times. The V and J genes are TRBV2 and TRBJ2-1, with 11 bases matching TRBD2. The trim removed 5 bases at V and 8 bases at J, leaving 8 bases unmatched. CDR1 is SNHLY and CDR2 is FYNNEI in the germline V gene. This CDR3 contains 15 residues. This CDR3 reads CASSRLAGQDDEQFF. The CDR3 DNA is TGTGCCAGCAGTAGACTAGCGGGGCAAGACGATGAGCAGTTCTTC.

The chain employs TRBV5-1 and TRBJ1-1; D is possibly TRBD1 (6 bases). Germline V CDR1 and CDR2: SGHRS, YFSETQ. The length of the CDR3 is 15 residues. V lost 4 bases and J 2 bases, leaving 15 bases between the germline ends. The DNA of the CDR3 is TGCGCCAGCAGCCGGGGGGCCAGGGAAAACACTGAAGCTTTCTTT. Its translation is CASSRGARENTEAFF. Drawing the rest from reference TRBV5-1 and TRBJ1-1, the complete variable domain is KAGVTQTPRYLIKTRGQQVTLSCSPISGHRSVSWYQQTPGQGLQFLFEYFSETQRNKGNFPGRFSGRQFSNSRSEMNVSTLELGDSALYLCASSRGARENTEAFFGQGTRLTVV.

The V gene is TRBV24-1, the J gene TRBJ2-1; 10 positions match TRBD2. The CDR3 runs 18 residues. Trimming took 0 bases from V and 4 from J; bases not matched to a gene: 8. In germline, CDR1 is KGHDR, CDR2 SFDVKD. The CDR3: CATSDLGQASGSYNEQFF. In nucleotides, the CDR3 is TGTGCCACCAGTGATTTGGGGCAGGCTAGCGGGAGTTACAATGAGCAGTTCTTC.

This CDR3 is CASSNRQRNTEAFF. The CDR3 bases are TGTGCCAGCAGTAACCGACAGAGGAACACTGAAGCTTTCTTT. The gene calls are TRBV6-5 and TRBJ1-1, with D perhaps matching TRBD1 (5 bases). The V gene lost 5 bases and the J gene lost 1 base, with 11 bases spanning the gap. Germline CDR1 reads MNHEY; CDR2 reads SVGAGI. The CDR3 has 14 residues.

This clone showed up just a few times. The chain is built from TRBV12-3 or TRBV12-4 and TRBJ1-2; D remains unclear. Trimming cost V 6 bases and J 4 bases, with 12 bases left between them. The CDR3 contains 13 residues. CDR3 loop: CASSPIPGYGYTF. In DNA, the CDR3 is TGTGCCAGCAGCCCAATACCGGGCTATGGCTACACCTTC.

The chain couples TRBV2 to TRBJ1-2, with 7 bases matching TRBD1. Germline assignment: CDR1 SNHLY and CDR2 FYNNEI. Trimming removed 6 bases from V and 4 bases from J; junction bases left unmatched: 11. This CDR3 contains 15 residues. The CDR3 reads CASSRSTGLGYGYTF. The CDR3 DNA reads TGTGCCAGCAGCCGTTCGACAGGGTTGGGCTATGGCTACACCTTC.

The genes are TRBV5-1 and TRBJ2-2, with D maybe TRBD1 (5 bases). This CDR3 has 15 residues. CDR1 and CDR2 from the germline V gene are SGHRS and YFSETQ. With 1 base removed from V and 5 bases from J, the gap between germline ends came to 12 bases. In DNA, the CDR3 is TGCGCCAGCAGCTTGCCCCCAGGGCAAACCGGGGAGCTGTTTTTT. This translates into CASSLPPGQTGELFF. Drawing the rest from reference TRBV5-1 and TRBJ2-2, the complete variable domain is KAGVTQTPRYLIKTRGQQVTLSCSPISGHRSVSWYQQTPGQGLQFLFEYFSETQRNKGNFPGRFSGRQFSNSRSEMNVSTLELGDSALYLCASSLPPGQTGELFFGEGSRLTVL.

The CDR3 coding sequence is TGCAGCGTAGCGGACGGGAACACTGAAGCTTTCTTT. This sequence encodes CSVADGNTEAFF. This chain joins TRBV29-1 and TRBJ1-1; D gene unclear. This CDR3 has 12 amino acids. Germline V gives CDR1 SQVTM, CDR2 ANQGSEA. Trimming removed 6 bases at V and 1 base at J, with 9 bases between.

CDR3 bases: TGTGCCAGCAGCACGCGGACTAGCGGGCACTCTGGGGCCAACGTCCTGACTTTC. This codes for CASSTRTSGHSGANVLTF. The rearrangement links TRBV5-6 to TRBJ2-6, with TRBD2 matching over 11 bases. The CDR3 has 18 amino acids. Looked up from germline, CDR1 is SGHDT and CDR2 is YYEEEE. The J segment lost 0 bases and the V segment lost 4 bases, leaving 6 bases of the junction unmatched.

This clone was found once. The chain joins TRBV2 to TRBJ2-3; 10 bases map to TRBD1. The V segment lost 6 bases and the J segment 5 bases; nucleotides outside the gene matches: 8. The CDR3 has 15 residues. Germline V gives CDR1 SNHLY, CDR2 FYNNEI. CDR3 DNA: TGTGCCAGCAGAGGAGACAGGGGGCCCGTAGATACGCAGTATTTT. This translates into CASRGDRGPVDTQYF.

CDR3 sequence: CAISRTGGGEKLFF. CDR3 coding DNA: TGTGCCATTTCGAGGACAGGGGGAGGAGAAAAACTGTTTTTT. The genes are TRBV28 and TRBJ1-4; 10 nucleotides agree with TRBD1. Trimming took 10 bases from V and 8 from J; bases not matched to a gene: 10. Germline V lookup: CDR1 MDHEN, CDR2 SYDVKM. The CDR3 contains 14 residues.

This clone appeared a few times. The chain is built from TRBV20-1 and TRBJ2-7; perhaps TRBD2 as D (6 bases). Trimming took 4 bases from V and 3 from J, leaving 7 bases between them. Germline V gene lookup returns CDR1 DFQATT and CDR2 SNEGSKA (reference sequence). The length of the CDR3 is 11 residues. The CDR3: CSAMTSYEQYF. The CDR3 DNA reads TGCAGTGCTATGACTAGCTACGAGCAGTACTTC.

The CDR3 DNA reads as TGTGCCAGCAGCCAAGATCTGCGGGCAGGGGGCTACGAGCAGTACTTC. It codes for CASSQDLRAGGYEQYF. V and J are TRBV3-1 (or the pseudogene TRBV3-2) and TRBJ2-7; TRBD1 aligns across 7 bases. Germline CDR1 is LGHDT and CDR2 is YNNKEL (reference sequence). The CDR3 runs to 16 residues. V dropped 0 bases and J dropped 3; count of bases not matched to a gene: 8.

This chain joins TRBV10-3 and TRBJ1-1, with 8 bases lining up with TRBD1. The V and J ends lost 8 bases and 2 bases, in that order; junction bases with no gene match: 4. The CDR3 length is 13 residues. Germline V gives CDR1 ENHRY, CDR2 SYGVKD. CDR3 in amino acids: CAIRTGLNTEAFF. The DNA of the CDR3 is TGTGCCATCCGGACAGGGTTAAACACTGAAGCTTTCTTT.

This clone came up once. The chain couples TRBV29-1 to TRBJ1-3; maybe TRBD1 (6 bases). The CDR3 contains 18 residues. Germline V gene sequence: CDR1 SQVTM, CDR2 ANQGSEA. V lost 6 bases and J 0 bases, leaving 24 bases between the germline ends. This CDR3 reads CSVNNRTARPFSGNTIYF. The CDR3, as DNA: TGCAGCGTAAATAACCGGACAGCGAGGCCCTTCTCTGGAAACACCATATATTTT.

The chain carries TRBV20-1 and TRBJ2-3; D gene ambiguous. The CDR3 totals 15 residues. Trimming took off 3 bases at V and 0 bases at J, with 13 bases between the two ends. Germline CDR1 reads DFQATT; CDR2 reads SNEGSKA (reference sequence). DNA for the CDR3: TGCAGTGCTAGTGTTCGTCAGACTAGCACAGATACGCAGTATTTT. Translating gives CSASVRQTSTDTQYF.

The chain recombines TRBV7-8 with TRBJ2-5; possible D gene TRBD1, 6 bases. The CDR3 has 14 amino acids. Germline values: CDR1 SGHVS, CDR2 FQNEAQ. Trimming shortened V by 5 bases and J by 2 bases, and 12 bases separated the two germline ends. The CDR3 sequence is CASSARTVQETQYF. The CDR3 DNA reads as TGTGCCAGCAGCGCACGGACAGTTCAAGAGACCCAGTACTTC. Variable domain in full (rest from reference TRBV7-8 and TRBJ2-5): GAGVSQSPRYKVAKRGQDVALRCDPISGHVSLFWYQQALGQGPEFLTYFQNEAQLDKSGLPSDRFFAERPEGSVSTLKIQRTQQEDSAVYLCASSARTVQETQYFGPGTRLLVL.

CDR3 coding DNA: TGTGCCAGTAGCGATAGGGGAGGGGATGGTGGCTACACCTTC. It translates to CASSDRGGDGGYTF. This chain links TRBV19 with TRBJ1-2, with a possible D match to TRBD1 (5 bases). CDR3 length equals 14 residues. The ends were cut back, 6 bases at V and 7 bases at J, with 18 bases in the middle. Germline CDR1 reads LNHDA; CDR2 reads SQIVND (reference sequence).

This chain joins TRBV28 and TRBJ2-7; 11 nucleotides agree with TRBD1. Germline CDR1 reads MDHEN; CDR2 reads SYDVKM. The CDR3 totals 16 residues. V shed 5 bases and J 1 base; nucleotides not matched to a gene: 7. The CDR3 here is CASSRPGQGASYEQYF. CDR3 nucleotides: TGTGCCAGCAGTCGCCCCGGACAGGGGGCTTCCTACGAGCAGTACTTC.

The chain couples TRBV5-1 to TRBJ2-3; 8 nucleotides agree with TRBD2. Germline trimming cut 0 bases from V and 6 bases from J; bases unmatched to any gene: 3. Per the germline V gene, CDR1 is SGHRS and CDR2 is YFSETQ. The CDR3 is 14 residues long. The CDR3 here is CASSLGAGGDTQYF. As DNA, the CDR3 is TGCGCCAGCAGCTTGGGCGCGGGAGGTGATACGCAGTATTTT.